This T cell receptor beta chain emerged from a study of shared clonotypes between healthy human individuals (dated by TCRdb to the early 2020s). About the full investigation: Three men and a couple of women, aged 18 to 49 years, made up the cohort. Between about 0.94 and 8.9 billion PBMCs per donor were obtained by leukapheresis. Libraries were prepared and TCR repertoires were sequenced by different laboratories using diverse techniques, in order to increase sequencing depth and limit assay-specific biases. Per donor, three plates each were used for CD4 naive and CD4 memory, two for CD8 naive, and one for CD8 memory. The study deeply sequenced blood TCR repertoires of five healthy adults to estimate repertoire size and the extent of clonotype sharing between individuals. What the authors observed across the whole study: Roughly 5% of naive CD4, around 4% of naive CD8, about 2.4% of memory CD4, and approximately 0.4% of memory CD8 clonotypes were shared across several donors. Sampling was restricted to blood, and TCR repertoires in tissues likely differ from the TCR repertoires found in blood. Naive subsets generally had larger estimated clonotype richness than memory subsets. Pairwise subsampling led to the expectation that sequencing depth would affect the degree of clonotype sharing among donors. Compared with non-shared clonotypes, clonotypes shared by all four sorted-subset donors had higher generation probabilities. The genetic and exposure-history diversity represented was limited by the small number of donors. Even with the large sequencing depth, rarefaction of the sorted-subset datasets indicated that sequencing was incomplete.

CDR1 MNHNY and CDR2 SVGAGI are derived from the germline V gene (reference sequence). The CDR3 has 11 amino acids, counting the end cysteine and phenylalanine. This entry keeps only the CDR3 DNA: 33 bases, framed from base 1. The V and J ends are trimmed by 7 bases and 5 bases, leaving 8 bases between them. Turning to this clone: The clone's antigen remains unknown. Base quality data are lacking; no much larger clone is found one base away.

The donors were healthy, HIV-negative adults with no recently reported acute infections or vaccinations. All donors were Caucasian adults living in Nashville, Tennessee, USA. CD8 memory samples consisted of magnetically selected CD45RO+ cells combined with CCR7-negative CD45RA+ effector memory (TemRA) cells. Blood was collected by leukapheresis, and PBMCs were isolated by Ficoll-Histopaque density gradient centrifugation and then cryopreserved in liquid nitrogen vapor phase. Analytical flow cytometry was used to check the purity and quantity of each magnetically sorted T cell population. Genomic DNA was isolated from each sorted fraction and quantified by UV absorbance on a Nanodrop 2000c. TCR CDR3 regions were amplified from genomic DNA by multiplex PCR using the deep immunoSEQ assay. For each cell subset, the extracted genomic DNA was distributed evenly across all wells of several immunoSEQ 96-well plates, and each plate served as one replicate. For sorted subsets, roughly 200 ng genomic DNA, equal to 25,000 to 35,000 T cell genomes, was loaded into each replicate PCR. Purified libraries were measured with a Qubit 3.0 fluorometer, size-checked on a Bioanalyzer 2100, and measured again with the KAPA Library Quantification kit. A separate single-read 150-cycle Illumina NextSeq 550 flow cell was used to sequence each immunoSEQ 96-well plate. The original pipeline was this. The immunoSEQ output contained only junctional sequences without quality scores, so filtering could not match that applied to full-length reads. Sequences were annotated with PyIR, a Python wrapper for IgBLAST v1.9, and V/J genes and CDR3 were assigned using IMGT germline references. Reads were removed for weak V/J assignments (E-value above 1e-6), missing CDR3, stop codons, out-of-frame junctions, or ambiguous translated residues. V3J clonotypes were defined as sequences sharing an identical inferred V gene, J gene, and CDR3 amino acid sequence. The percentage overlap between two repertoires was calculated by dividing the number of shared unique clonotypes by the size of the smaller repertoire. RTK rarefaction, the Chao1 estimator, and Recon v2.1 estimates of unobserved clonotypes were used to assess repertoire richness. Generation probabilities for all TCRbeta clonotypes obtained by the gDNA method from a handful of donors were computed using OLGA. Here the immuneACCESS table is served through TCRdb, limited to in-frame sequences with V and J called. Missing clones are a known gap in these copies; in checked studies unresolved V genes cover under half, and the rest lacks a known reason. Clone size and V and J calls were adopted from that table, with D and trimming inferred from the DNA. The sample contains about 380,000 clones, just over 95% of them found a single time. The top ten constitute approximately 0.32% of the sample.

The material sequenced was memory CD8+ T cells sorted from blood. The meaning of the sample's cell subset or site label: CD45RO+ cells pooled with CCR7-negative TemRA cells. The chain joins TRBV6-6 to TRBJ1-2; no confident D gene assignment can be made. The receptor was derived from a man under 40 in good health. CDR3 protein: CASMQPYGYTF. Here is the DNA: TGTGCCAGCATGCAACCTTATGGCTACACCTTC.